These 32 T cell receptor beta chains were sequenced from one sample in a study of blood T cell repertoires in COVID-19. Sequencing used immunoSEQ multiplex PCR; TCRdb keeps in-frame clones, though not all of them. In the table there are 260,000 or so clones, roughly 88% of which are singletons. Sequencing input: peripheral blood. The source of these receptors is a human donor in a cohort sampled during active COVID-19.

The chain employs TRBV5-1 and TRBJ1-1; possibly TRBD1 for D (5 bases). The CDR3 is 15 residues long. V gave up 0 bases and J gave up 4 bases, with 13 bases separating them. In germline, CDR1 is SGHRS, CDR2 YFSETQ. The CDR3 loop reads CASSLAGTGSTEAFF. The CDR3 DNA is TGCGCCAGCAGCTTGGCCGGCACAGGCAGCACTGAAGCTTTCTTT.

The gene calls are TRBV11-2 and TRBJ2-7, with 7 bases lining up with TRBD1. Germline CDR1 reads SGHAT; CDR2 reads FQNNGV. J gave up 3 bases and V 7 bases, and 6 bases lay outside the gene matches. This CDR3 is built from 13 residues. The CDR3 here is CASTRTGNYEQYF. The CDR3 DNA reads as TGTGCCAGCACCCGGACAGGAAACTACGAGCAGTACTTC.

Concerning this clone itself: Relative to the germline gene, one junction end is altered; a read error may explain this. The chain carries TRBV5-1 and TRBJ2-2; 8 nucleotides match TRBD1. CDR3 length: 13 amino acids. The V gene's germline CDR1 is SGHRS and CDR2 YFSETQ. The CDR3 spells CASRTGNPGELFF. The CDR3 DNA follows: TGCGCCAGCCGGACAGGGAACCCCGGGGAGCTGTTTTTT.

This chain connects TRBV7-8 to TRBJ2-7; weak D call: TRBD2 (6 bases). V lost 5 bases to trimming and J lost 6 bases, with 17 bases between them. The CDR3 sequence is 14 residues long. From germline, CDR1 is SGHVS and CDR2 FQNEAQ. Here the CDR3 DNA reads TGTGCCAGCAGCCTTGGACTATCCACCGTCGAGCAGTACTTC. It specifies CASSLGLSTVEQYF. The entire variable domain, with the rest obtained from reference TRBV7-8 and TRBJ2-7, is as follows: GAGVSQSPRYKVAKRGQDVALRCDPISGHVSLFWYQQALGQGPEFLTYFQNEAQLDKSGLPSDRFFAERPEGSVSTLKIQRTQQEDSAVYLCASSLGLSTVEQYFGPGTRLTVT.

This chain connects TRBV7-2 to TRBJ1-5; 7 bases align to TRBD1. Germline CDR1 reads SGHTA; CDR2 reads FQGNSA. The CDR3 runs 18 residues. The junction had 10 bases not matched to a gene; V was cut back by 1 base and J by 1 base. In nucleotides, the CDR3 is TGTGCCAGCAGCTTAGGGGTTTGGGGCAGGGGGAGCAATCAGCCCCAGCATTTT. The encoded protein is CASSLGVWGRGSNQPQHF.

The J gene is TRBJ2-5, the V gene TRBV7-2; 8 bases match TRBD1. Trimming at V came to 5 bases and at J to 2 bases, leaving 7 bases not matched to a gene. This CDR3 is built from 15 residues. The germline CDR1 and CDR2 sequences are SGHTA and FQGNSA. The CDR3 here is CASSKGTGRQETQYF. CDR3 DNA: TGTGCCAGCAGCAAAGGGACAGGACGACAAGAGACCCAGTACTTC.

The chain recombines TRBV28 with TRBJ1-1; 9 nucleotides align to TRBD1. The J segment lost 0 bases and the V segment lost 9 bases, leaving 11 bases of the junction unmatched. This CDR3 is 16 amino acids long. Germline CDR1 is MDHEN and CDR2 is SYDVKM. The CDR3: CASIRGQGLLNTEAFF. DNA of the CDR3: TGTGCCAGTATCCGGGGACAGGGTTTGCTGAACACTGAAGCTTTCTTT.

V is TRBV7-9 and J is TRBJ1-4; D might be TRBD1 (5 bases). This CDR3 spans 15 amino acids. Germline assignment: CDR1 SEHNR and CDR2 FQNEAQ (reference sequence). V gave up 4 bases and J gave up 8 bases, with 17 bases separating them. The CDR3 nucleotides are TGTGCCAGCAGCTCCCCCAAGGGGAGGGAAGAAAAACTGTTTTTT. It is translated as CASSSPKGREEKLFF.

V is TRBV5-1 and J is TRBJ1-2, with D hard to call. CDR1 is SGHRS and CDR2 is YFSETQ in the germline V gene. The V and J ends lost 4 bases and 4 bases respectively, with 14 bases between them. The CDR3 is 14 residues long. In nucleotides, the CDR3 is TGCGCCAGCAGCCCCCAACTAGACGGCTATGGCTACACCTTC. This gives the protein CASSPQLDGYGYTF.

A remark on this clone: Mismatch with germline at one junction end may stem from a read error. The chain couples TRBV29-1 to TRBJ1-1; TRBD1 might be the D (6 bases). Germline CDR1 and CDR2: SQVTM and ANQGSEA. There are 13 residues in the CDR3. CDR3 nucleotide sequence: TGCAGCGTTCAAGACGAGGGGGACACTGAAGCTTTCTTT. This translates into CSVQDEGDTEAFF.

The chain uses TRBV7-8 and TRBJ2-1, with TRBD1 matching 7 bases. The length of the CDR3 is 15 residues. The ends lost 1 base at V and 8 bases at J; junction bases unmatched: 8. Looked up from germline, CDR1 is SGHVS and CDR2 is FQNEAQ. In nucleotides, the CDR3 is TGTGCCAGCAGCTTAGATGTCAGGGGGTCGGATGAGCAGTTCTTC. As protein: CASSLDVRGSDEQFF.

V and J are TRBV5-1 and TRBJ2-7, with 10 positions matching TRBD1. Germline V gene data show CDR1 as SGHRS and CDR2 as YFSETQ. The CDR3 runs to 16 residues. After removal of 4 bases from V and 8 bases from J, the junction contained 15 bases not matched to a gene. The CDR3 protein is CASSQARDRGKPKQYF. DNA of the CDR3: TGCGCCAGCAGCCAAGCCCGGGACAGGGGAAAACCGAAGCAGTACTTC.

The chain has TRBV24-1 and TRBJ2-7, with D possibly being TRBD2 (5 bases). Germline values: CDR1 KGHDR, CDR2 SFDVKD. The CDR3 is made up of 15 amino acids. Deletions cut 3 bases from V and 1 base from J, with 12 bases between. The CDR3 DNA reads as TGTGCCACCAGTGATCCGCGGGCCTTTTCCTACGAGCAGTACTTC. Residues: CATSDPRAFSYEQYF.

The rearrangement links TRBV5-8 to TRBJ1-5; possibly TRBD1 for D (6 bases). V was pared by 4 bases and J by 0 bases, with 11 bases between. The CDR3 runs 15 residues. Germline CDR1 is SGHTS and CDR2 is YDEGEE. Written as DNA, the CDR3 is TGTGCCAGCAGCCGCGGACAGACTAGCAATCAGCCCCAGCATTTT. It translates to CASSRGQTSNQPQHF.

The chain joins TRBV3-1 (or the pseudogene TRBV3-2) to TRBJ2-5, with 7 bases lining up with TRBD2. Trimming took 1 base from V and 2 from J; bases not matched to a gene: 1. The CDR3 runs 14 residues. Germline lookup yields CDR1 LGHDT and CDR2 YNNKEL (reference sequence). The CDR3 DNA follows: TGTGCCAGCAGCCAAGTCGGGGGGCAAGAGACCCAGTACTTC. Its translation: CASSQVGGQETQYF.

The DNA of the CDR3 is TGTGCCAGCAGCATACAGGGGGCAGGGGCAGATACGCAGTATTTT. Protein product: CASSIQGAGADTQYF. The chain links TRBV7-2 to TRBJ2-3; 9 bases align to TRBD1. CDR1 is SGHTA and CDR2 is FQGNSA in the germline V gene. Trimming at V came to 5 bases and at J to 4 bases, leaving 7 bases not matched to a gene. This CDR3 comprises 15 residues.

This chain joins TRBV4-1 and TRBJ2-7; no definite D call. Trimming took off 4 bases at V and 4 bases at J, with 20 bases between the two ends. The CDR3 extends over 16 amino acids. From germline, CDR1 is MGHRA and CDR2 YSYEKL. The CDR3 nucleotides read TGCGCCAGCAGCCCCTTAGACGGTCAGGCGCAGTACGAGCAGTACTTC. Protein product: CASSPLDGQAQYEQYF.

This clone was detected a few times. The chain combines TRBV30 with TRBJ1-1, with D possibly being TRBD1 (6 bases). Germline V gene data show CDR1 as GTSNPN and CDR2 as SVGIG (reference sequence). The CDR3 consists of 14 residues. V was pared by 1 base and J by 10 bases, with 19 bases between. The CDR3 loop is CAWSDRTALTRAFF. CDR3 coding DNA: TGTGCCTGGAGTGATCGGACAGCTCTAACGCGAGCTTTCTTT.

The chain joins TRBV19 to TRBJ1-1, with a possible D match to TRBD1 (6 bases). CDR3 size: 15 residues. The germline CDR1 and CDR2 sequences are LNHDA and SQIVND (reference sequence). V lost 6 bases, J lost 0 bases, and 14 bases lay in between. Written as DNA, the CDR3 is TGTGCCAGTAGCCTACAGGGCTCGTTGAACACTGAAGCTTTCTTT. It is translated as CASSLQGSLNTEAFF. The whole variable domain, remainder taken from reference TRBV19 and TRBJ1-1, is DGGITQSPKYLFRKEGQNVTLSCEQNLNHDAMYWYRQDPGQGLRLIYYSQIVNDFQKGDIAEGYSVSREKKESFPLTVTSAQKNPTAFYLCASSLQGSLNTEAFFGQGTRLTVV.

The chain recombines TRBV20-1 with TRBJ1-4, with 8 bases fitting TRBD1. J was trimmed by 8 bases and V by 3 bases; bases with no gene match: 11. Germline V gene sequence: CDR1 DFQATT, CDR2 SNEGSKA (reference sequence). The length of the CDR3 is 15 residues. The CDR3 DNA sequence: TGCAGTGCTAGTTCGACAGGGGCCCTGGGGGAAAAACTGTTTTTT. Translating gives CSASSTGALGEKLFF.

The count of this clone is one. V and J are TRBV19 and TRBJ2-7, with 8 bases lining up with TRBD1. Per germline, CDR1 LNHDA and CDR2 SQIVND (reference sequence). V lost 6 bases, J lost 5 bases, and 12 bases stayed unmatched. The CDR3 runs 15 residues. For the CDR3, the DNA is TGTGCCAGTAGGACAAGAGGACAGGGAGCCGACGAGCAGTACTTC. It yields the protein CASRTRGQGADEQYF.

V and J are TRBV9 and TRBJ1-1, with D possibly matching TRBD1 (5 bases). This CDR3 is built from 14 residues. V lost 3 bases and J 4 bases, leaving 13 bases between the germline ends. From germline, CDR1 is SGDLS and CDR2 YYNGEE. The CDR3 region is CASSGQWGGTEAFF. In DNA, the CDR3 is TGTGCCAGCAGCGGGCAGTGGGGCGGCACTGAAGCTTTCTTT.

This chain joins TRBV2 and TRBJ2-7; 8 positions agree with TRBD2. Germline CDR1 is SNHLY and CDR2 is FYNNEI. The CDR3 runs 15 residues. V was pared by 5 bases and J by 2 bases, with 8 bases of the junction left unmatched. CDR3 DNA sequence: TGTGCCAGCAGTCCAAGCGGGGGAGGCGCCTACGAGCAGTACTTC. It translates to CASSPSGGGAYEQYF.

The V and J genes are TRBV4-3 and TRBJ1-1; D unresolved. The CDR3 consists of 14 residues. In germline, CDR1 is LGHNA, CDR2 YSLEER. Trimming took 0 bases from V and 0 from J, leaving 5 bases between them. The DNA for the CDR3 is TGCGCCAGCAGCCAAGAGGCAGTGAACACTGAAGCTTTCTTT. Translation gives CASSQEAVNTEAFF.

The chain recombines TRBV5-1 with TRBJ1-1; D unclear. Germline lookup yields CDR1 SGHRS and CDR2 YFSETQ. The CDR3 spans 14 residues. The V gene lost 0 bases and the J gene lost 2 bases, with 8 bases spanning the gap. The CDR3 nucleotides read TGCGCCAGCAGCTTGGGGGCACTTAACACTGAAGCTTTCTTT. The encoded protein is CASSLGALNTEAFF.

DNA of the CDR3: TGTGCCAGCAGCCAAGGGGGAGCGATGAACACTGAAGCTTTCTTT. Protein product: CASSQGGAMNTEAFF. The chain has TRBV3-1 (or the pseudogene TRBV3-2) and TRBJ1-1, with D unclear. This CDR3 has 15 amino acids. The V end was cut by 1 base, the J end by 0 bases, with 9 bases between. Germline loops: CDR1 LGHDT, CDR2 YNNKEL (reference sequence).

Written as DNA, the CDR3 is TGTGCCAGCAGTTTATCGAATACAGGGACCTACGAGCAGTACTTC. It specifies CASSLSNTGTYEQYF. The chain combines TRBV27 with TRBJ2-7; a weak D match, TRBD1 (6 bases). This CDR3 is built from 15 residues. V lost 0 bases, J lost 2 bases, and 11 bases lay in between. Germline V CDR1 and CDR2: MNHEY, SMNVEV (reference sequence).

The rearrangement links TRBV30 to TRBJ1-4; tentative D call: TRBD1 (5 bases). CDR1 and CDR2 from the germline V gene are GTSNPN and SVGIG (reference sequence). The CDR3 consists of 13 residues. V lost 3 bases and J lost 7, with 12 bases in between. The CDR3 region has the DNA TGTGCCTGGAGCGGGGGACTCACTGAAAAACTGTTTTTT. Its protein is CAWSGGLTEKLFF.

The genes are TRBV27 and TRBJ1-6; D ambiguous. CDR1 and CDR2 (germline): MNHEY, SMNVEV (reference sequence). This CDR3 spans 16 amino acids. Trimming stripped 3 bases from V and 10 bases from J, with 19 bases between. CDR3 region: CASSFLVRQRGSPLHF. Written as DNA, the CDR3 is TGTGCCAGCAGTTTCTTGGTGAGGCAGCGTGGGTCACCCCTCCACTTT.

The chain is built from TRBV5-5 and TRBJ1-1, with D tentatively TRBD1 (6 bases). The V gene's germline CDR1 is SGHKS and CDR2 YYEKEE (reference sequence). The CDR3 has 16 amino acids. Trimming shortened V by 2 bases and J by 4 bases, and 18 bases separated the two germline ends. The CDR3 here is CASSLVEQGSGTEAFF. The CDR3 coding sequence is TGTGCCAGCAGCTTAGTCGAGCAGGGGAGTGGCACTGAAGCTTTCTTT.

The J gene is TRBJ2-3, the V gene TRBV6-1, with TRBD2 matching 9 bases. The CDR3 runs 16 residues. The junction had 8 bases not matched to a gene; V was cut back by 3 bases and J by 4 bases. CDR1 and CDR2 (germline): MNHNS, SASEGT. In DNA form, the CDR3 reads TGTGCCAGCAGTGACGGGGCAGCGGGAGGTGCAGATACGCAGTATTTT. Its protein is CASSDGAAGGADTQYF.

V and J are TRBV28 and TRBJ2-7; D is undetermined. In germline, CDR1 is MDHEN, CDR2 SYDVKM. The CDR3 length is 14 residues. Trimming removed 3 bases from V and 1 base from J, with 10 bases in between. In DNA form, the CDR3 reads TGTGCCAGCAGTTTCTTAGCCGTTTCCTACGAGCAGTACTTC. It specifies CASSFLAVSYEQYF.